Detailed here is one T cell receptor beta chain. This record belongs to a study of cytomegalovirus exposure and HLA in healthy donors. The PCR used 60 Vbeta and 13 Jbeta primers. TCRdb keeps only in-frame clones here, not all; method: immunoSEQ multiplex PCR. The table lists 150,000 or so clones, approximately 79% of them singletons. Sample: PBMCs. The TCR comes from a man aged 18 to 29 in good health and CMV-seropositive.

CDR3 in DNA: TGTGCCTCCTCAAGAGCCGATGGCTACACCTTC. It is translated as CASSRADGYTF. The chain is built from TRBV30 and TRBJ1-2; no clear D gene. V was cut by 7 bases and J by 6 bases, with 12 bases left in between. CDR1 is GTSNPN, CDR2 SVGIG, per germline (reference sequence). CDR3 length: 11 amino acids.